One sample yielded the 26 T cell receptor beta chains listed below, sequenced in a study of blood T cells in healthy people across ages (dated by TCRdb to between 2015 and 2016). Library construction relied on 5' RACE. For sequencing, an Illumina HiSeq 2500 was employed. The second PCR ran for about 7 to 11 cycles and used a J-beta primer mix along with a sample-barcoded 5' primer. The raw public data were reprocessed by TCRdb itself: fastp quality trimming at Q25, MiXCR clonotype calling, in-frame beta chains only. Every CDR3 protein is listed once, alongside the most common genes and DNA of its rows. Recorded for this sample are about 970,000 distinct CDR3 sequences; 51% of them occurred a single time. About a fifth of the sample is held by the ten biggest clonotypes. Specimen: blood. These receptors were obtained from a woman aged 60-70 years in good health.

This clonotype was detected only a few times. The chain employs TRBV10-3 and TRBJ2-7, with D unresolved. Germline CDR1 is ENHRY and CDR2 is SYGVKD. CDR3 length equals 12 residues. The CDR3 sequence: CAIGDGSYEQYF. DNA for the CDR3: TGTGCTATCGGAGACGGCTCCTACGAGCAGTACTTC.

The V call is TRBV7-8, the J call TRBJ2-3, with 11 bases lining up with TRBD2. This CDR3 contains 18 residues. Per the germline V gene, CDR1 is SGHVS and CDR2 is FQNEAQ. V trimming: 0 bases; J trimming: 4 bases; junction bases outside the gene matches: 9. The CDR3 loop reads CASSLAFETSGTPDTQYF. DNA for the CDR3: TGTGCCAGCAGCTTAGCGTTCGAGACTAGCGGGACCCCAGATACGCAGTATTTT.

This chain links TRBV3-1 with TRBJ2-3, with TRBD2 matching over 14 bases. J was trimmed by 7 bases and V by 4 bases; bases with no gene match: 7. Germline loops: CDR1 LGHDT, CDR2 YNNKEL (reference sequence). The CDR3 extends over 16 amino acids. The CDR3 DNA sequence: TGTGCCAGCAGCCCTGGACTAGCGGGAGGCCTGAATACGCAGTATTTT. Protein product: CASSPGLAGGLNTQYF.

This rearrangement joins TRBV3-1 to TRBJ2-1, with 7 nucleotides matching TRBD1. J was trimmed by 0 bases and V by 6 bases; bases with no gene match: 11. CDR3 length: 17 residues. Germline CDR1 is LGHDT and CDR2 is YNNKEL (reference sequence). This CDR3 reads CASRPHRGESSYNEQFF. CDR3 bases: TGTGCCAGCAGACCGCACAGGGGCGAATCCTCCTACAATGAGCAGTTCTTC.

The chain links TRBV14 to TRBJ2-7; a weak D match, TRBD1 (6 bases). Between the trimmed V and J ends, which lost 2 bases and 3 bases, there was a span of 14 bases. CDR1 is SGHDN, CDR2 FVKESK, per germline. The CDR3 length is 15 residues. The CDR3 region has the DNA TGTGCCAGCAGCCAACTAGGACAGCAATTCTACGAGCAGTACTTC. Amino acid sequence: CASSQLGQQFYEQYF.

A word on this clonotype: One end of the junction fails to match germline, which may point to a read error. The CDR3 loop is CASKAGTAFNYGYTF. The CDR3, as DNA: TGCGCCAGCAAAGCCGGGACCGCGTTTAACTATGGCTACACCTTC. J is TRBJ1-2 and V is TRBV6-1; D may be TRBD1 (5 bases). Germline V gives CDR1 MNHNS, CDR2 SASEGT. This CDR3 has 15 residues.

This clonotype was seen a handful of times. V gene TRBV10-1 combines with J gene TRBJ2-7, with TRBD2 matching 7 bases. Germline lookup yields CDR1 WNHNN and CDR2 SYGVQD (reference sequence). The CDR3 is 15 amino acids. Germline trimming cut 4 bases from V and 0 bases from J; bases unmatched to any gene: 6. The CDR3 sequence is CASSASSGSSYEQYF. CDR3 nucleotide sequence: TGCGCCAGCAGTGCTTCTAGCGGCAGCTCCTACGAGCAGTACTTC.

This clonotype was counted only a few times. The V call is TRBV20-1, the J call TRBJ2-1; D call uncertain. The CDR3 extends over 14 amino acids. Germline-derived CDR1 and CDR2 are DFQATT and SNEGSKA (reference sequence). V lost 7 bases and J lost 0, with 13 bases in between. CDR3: CSDLAEISYNEQFF. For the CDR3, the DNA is TGCAGTGATCTTGCGGAGATCTCCTACAATGAGCAGTTCTTC.

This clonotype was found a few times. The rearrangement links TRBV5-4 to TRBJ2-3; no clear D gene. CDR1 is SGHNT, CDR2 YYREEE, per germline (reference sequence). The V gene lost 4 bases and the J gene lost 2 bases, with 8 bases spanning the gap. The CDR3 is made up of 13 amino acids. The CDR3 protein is CASSAEYTDTQYF. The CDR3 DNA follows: TGTGCCAGCAGCGCGGAATACACAGATACGCAGTATTTT.

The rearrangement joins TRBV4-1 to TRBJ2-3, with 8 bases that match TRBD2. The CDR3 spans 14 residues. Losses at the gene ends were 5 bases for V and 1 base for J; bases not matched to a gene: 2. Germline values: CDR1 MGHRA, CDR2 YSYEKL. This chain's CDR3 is CASSRREGTDTQYF. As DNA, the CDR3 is TGCGCCAGCAGCAGGCGGGAGGGCACAGATACGCAGTATTTT.

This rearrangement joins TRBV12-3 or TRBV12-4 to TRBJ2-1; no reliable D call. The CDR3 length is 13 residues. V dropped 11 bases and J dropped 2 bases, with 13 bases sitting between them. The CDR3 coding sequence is TGTGCCCTCCGGGTGGCAACCTACAATGAGCAGTTCTTC. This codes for CALRVATYNEQFF.

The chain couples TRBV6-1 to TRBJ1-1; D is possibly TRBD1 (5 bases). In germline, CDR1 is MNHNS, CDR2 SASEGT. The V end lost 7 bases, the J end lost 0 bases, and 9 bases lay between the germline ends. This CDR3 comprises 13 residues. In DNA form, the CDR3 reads TGTGCCAGCATGGAGGGGATGAACACTGAAGCTTTCTTT. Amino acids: CASMEGMNTEAFF.

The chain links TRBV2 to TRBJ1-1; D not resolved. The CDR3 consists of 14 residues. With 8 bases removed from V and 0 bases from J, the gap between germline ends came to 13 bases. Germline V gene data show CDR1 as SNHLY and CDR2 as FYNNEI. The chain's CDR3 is CASEKEGMNTEAFF. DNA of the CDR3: TGTGCCAGCGAAAAGGAAGGGATGAACACTGAAGCTTTCTTT.

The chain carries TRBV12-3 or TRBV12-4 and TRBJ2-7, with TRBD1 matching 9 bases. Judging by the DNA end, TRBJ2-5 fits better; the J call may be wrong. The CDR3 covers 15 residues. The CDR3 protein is CASSFTGGYGETQYF. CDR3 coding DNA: TGTGCCAGCAGTTTCACAGGGGGCTATGGAGAGACCCAGTACTTC.

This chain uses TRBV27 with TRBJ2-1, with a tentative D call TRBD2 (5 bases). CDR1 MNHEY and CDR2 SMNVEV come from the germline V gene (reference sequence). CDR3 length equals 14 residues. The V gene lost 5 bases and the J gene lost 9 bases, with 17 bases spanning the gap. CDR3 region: CASSVYDGKGEQFF. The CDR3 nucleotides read TGTGCCAGCAGTGTTTATGACGGGAAGGGTGAGCAGTTCTTC.

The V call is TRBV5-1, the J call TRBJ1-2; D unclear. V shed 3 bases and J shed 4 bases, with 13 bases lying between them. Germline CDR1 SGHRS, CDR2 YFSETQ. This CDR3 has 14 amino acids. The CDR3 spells CASSSGASLYGYTF. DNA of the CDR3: TGCGCCAGCAGCTCCGGAGCGTCCCTCTATGGCTACACCTTC.

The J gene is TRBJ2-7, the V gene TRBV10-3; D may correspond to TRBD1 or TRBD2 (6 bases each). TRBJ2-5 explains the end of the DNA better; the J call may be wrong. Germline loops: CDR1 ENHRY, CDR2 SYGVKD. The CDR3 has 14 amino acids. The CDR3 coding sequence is TGTGCCATCAAGGGGGAGGAAAGCCAGGAGACCCAGTACTTC. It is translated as CAIKGEESQETQYF.

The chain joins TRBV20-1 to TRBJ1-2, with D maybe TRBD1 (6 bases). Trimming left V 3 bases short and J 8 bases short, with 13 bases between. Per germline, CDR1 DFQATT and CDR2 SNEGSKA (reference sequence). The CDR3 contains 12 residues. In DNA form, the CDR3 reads TGCAGTGCTAGTCTGACAGGAGGAGGCTACACCTTC. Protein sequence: CSASLTGGGYTF.

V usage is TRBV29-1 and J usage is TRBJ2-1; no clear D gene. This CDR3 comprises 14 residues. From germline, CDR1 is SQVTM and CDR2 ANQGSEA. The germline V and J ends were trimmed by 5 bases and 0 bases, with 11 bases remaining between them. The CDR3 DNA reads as TGCAGCGTTTGGAGCTCCAACTCCTACAATGAGCAGTTCTTC. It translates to CSVWSSNSYNEQFF.

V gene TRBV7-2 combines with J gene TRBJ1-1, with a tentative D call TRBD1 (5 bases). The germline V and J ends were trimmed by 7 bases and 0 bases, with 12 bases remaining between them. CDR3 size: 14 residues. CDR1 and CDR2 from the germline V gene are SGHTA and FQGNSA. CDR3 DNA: TGTGCCAGCACGACAGACTTCATGAACACTGAAGCTTTCTTT. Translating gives CASTTDFMNTEAFF.

The CDR3 nucleotides are TGTGCCAGCAGCGTAGAGGTGGGTAGCAGCACCTACAATGAGCAGTTCTTC. Protein: CASSVEVGSSTYNEQFF. This rearrangement joins TRBV9 to TRBJ2-1; the D is unclear. Germline-derived CDR1 and CDR2 are SGDLS and YYNGEE. The CDR3 is made up of 17 amino acids. Trimming pared 0 bases from V and 2 bases from J, leaving 15 bases between.

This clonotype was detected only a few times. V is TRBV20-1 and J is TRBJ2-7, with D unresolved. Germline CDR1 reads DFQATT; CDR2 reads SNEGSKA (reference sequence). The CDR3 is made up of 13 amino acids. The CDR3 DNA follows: TGCAGCGCTCCATCAAGCACCTCCTACGAGCAGTACTTC. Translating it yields CSAPSSTSYEQYF.

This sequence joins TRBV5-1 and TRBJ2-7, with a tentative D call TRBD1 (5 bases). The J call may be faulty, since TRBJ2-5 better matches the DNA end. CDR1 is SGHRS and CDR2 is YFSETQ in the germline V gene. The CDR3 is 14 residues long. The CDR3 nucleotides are TGCGCCAGCAGCCGACAGCCTTCGGAGGAGACCCAGTACTTC. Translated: CASSRQPSEETQYF.

The DNA of the CDR3 is TGTGCCGCCAGTCGCGACTCTAACTATGGCTACACCTTC. This gives the protein CAASRDSNYGYTF. This chain links TRBV28 with TRBJ1-2; D gene uncertain. Trimming removed 11 bases at V and 0 bases at J, with 13 bases between. Germline CDR1 MDHEN, CDR2 SYDVKM. CDR3 length equals 13 residues.

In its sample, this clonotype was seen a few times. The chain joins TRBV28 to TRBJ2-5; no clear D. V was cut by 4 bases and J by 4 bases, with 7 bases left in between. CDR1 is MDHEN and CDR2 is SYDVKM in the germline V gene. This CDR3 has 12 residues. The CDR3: CASSYYPETQYF. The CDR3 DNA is TGTGCCAGCAGTTACTATCCAGAGACCCAGTACTTC.

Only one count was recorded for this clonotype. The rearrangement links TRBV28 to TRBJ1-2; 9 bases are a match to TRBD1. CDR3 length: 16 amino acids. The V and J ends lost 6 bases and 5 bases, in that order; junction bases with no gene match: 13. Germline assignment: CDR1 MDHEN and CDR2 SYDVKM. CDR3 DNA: TGTGCCAGCAGACCCCTCGGACAGGGGTTACAATATGGCTACACCTTC. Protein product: CASRPLGQGLQYGYTF.